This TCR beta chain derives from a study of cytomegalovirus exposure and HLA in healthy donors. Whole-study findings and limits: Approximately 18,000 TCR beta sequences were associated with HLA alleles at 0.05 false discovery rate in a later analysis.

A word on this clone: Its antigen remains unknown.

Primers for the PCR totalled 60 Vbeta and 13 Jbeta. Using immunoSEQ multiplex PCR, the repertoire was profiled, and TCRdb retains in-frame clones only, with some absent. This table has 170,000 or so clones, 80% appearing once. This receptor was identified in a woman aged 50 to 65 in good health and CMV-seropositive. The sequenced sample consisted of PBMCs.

CDR3: CASSLGGAGTEAFF. The DNA of the CDR3 is TGTGCCAGCAGTTTAGGGGGCGCGGGGACTGAAGCTTTCTTT. The chain carries TRBV6-6 and TRBJ1-1; 7 positions agree with TRBD1. The CDR3 has 14 residues. CDR1 and CDR2 (germline): MNHNY, SVGAGI (reference sequence). With 4 bases clipped from V and 5 bases from J, the junction kept 7 bases outside the gene matches.